The T cell receptor beta chain described here comes from a study of T cell responses to AZD1222 COVID-19 vaccine (dated by TCRdb to about 2021). The study in broad terms: TCR sequencing covered fewer than 250 trial participants: about 210 given two doses of AZD1222 and 26 given two doses of MenACWY control vaccine. Enrollment into the trials was organized by age into subgroups of 18-55, 56-69 and 70-plus years, and those subgroups contained about 160, 30 and 59 TCR-sequenced participants, respectively.

Overall study results and their limits: Because no day 14 peak-response samples were available, repertoires were characterized only after the peak T cell response. Most participants were white British and females outnumbered males, and the authors suggested that clonal diversity may have been underestimated. Conclusions about previously exposed vaccinees are limited, since just 6 or 7 AZD1222 recipients were seropositive for SARS-CoV-2 at baseline. Spike-specific TCR breadth and depth rose significantly after two AZD1222 doses compared with day 0 and with MenACWY recipients. The 56-69-year group was small, and its depth increase did not reach significance, likely because of low power. Reportedly, close to half of the unique spike-specific TCRs recognized epitopes lying outside the regions that are mutated in the B.1.351 and B.1.1.7 variants. Vaccine-associated CD4 TCRs spanned the whole spike protein, with dominant responses in regions 160-218 and 743-854.

For CDR1 and CDR2, the germline V gene lists SGHDT and YYEEEE. V and J are truncated by 4 bases and 7 bases respectively, leaving an intervening sequence of 17 bases. The CDR3, cysteine through phenylalanine, is 15 amino acids long. The entry retains the CDR3 DNA only, 45 bases that are in frame from base 1. With respect to this clone: The specificity of this receptor is unknown. Base qualities are not at hand, and no much larger clone is one base apart.

The meaning of the sample's time point label: about 28 days (+/-7) after the second vaccine dose. This sample's treatment or condition label indicates: meningococcal conjugate vaccine given as trial control. Vaccinee samples came from UK trials COV001 and COV002, including a single-blind randomized controlled phase 2/3 trial of AZD1222 (ChAdOx1 nCoV-19) in healthy adults. Trial participant PBMC samples were collected at day 0 and day 28 after the second dose for TCRbeta chain sequencing. The CDR3 regions of human TCRbeta chains were analyzed by immunosequencing. The original pipeline was this. TCRs in the repertoires were compared against a reference library of SARS-CoV-2-specific TCRs that had been generated with the MIRA antigen-specificity platform. Breadth meant the fraction of unique TCRs that were SARS-CoV-2-associated, whereas depth meant the fraction of total T cells that were SARS-CoV-2-associated. Using the MIRA data, every spike-specific TCR was mapped to the spike region that the TCR reacted to and assigned to either a CD4 or a CD8 class. Log10-transformed breadth and depth values were compared by one-way ANOVA with Sidak's multiple comparisons tests. TCRdb obtained this table from immuneACCESS and retained in-frame rearrangements with V and J assigned. These tables miss some clones; where compared with another copy, unresolved V genes account for less than half of the shortfall, and the remainder is unexplained. V, J and clone size reflect that table, while D and trimming were determined from the DNA. This sample has roughly 43,000 clones in its table, and about 82% of those were observed once. The top ten clonotypes cover less than 25% of the sample.

This chain is built from TRBV5-6 and TRBJ1-4, and TRBD1 may be the D gene, going by 6 matching bases. The source is an adult who received the MenACWY meningococcal vaccine as a control. The specimen was peripheral blood, collected 28 days after the second dose of the MenACWY control vaccine. CDR3 sequence: CASSHPWTEGEKLFF. The nucleotide sequence reads as follows: TGTGCCAGCAGCCACCCTTGGACAGAAGGTGAAAAACTGTTTTTT.